The next 19 T cell receptor beta chains were all read from a single sample in a study of cytomegalovirus exposure and HLA in healthy donors. The PCR contained 60 Vbeta and 13 Jbeta primers. The data were produced by immunoSEQ multiplex PCR, yet TCRdb's version contains in-frame clones alone and is incomplete. The sample records approximately 180,000 clones, roughly 86% being singletons. The source material was PBMCs. All receptors come from a girl aged 10-17 years in good health and CMV-seropositive.

The genes are TRBV6-6 and TRBJ2-5, with D perhaps TRBD2 (5 bases). The better agreement between TRBJ2-7 and the DNA end casts doubt on the J call. CDR3 length equals 15 residues. CDR1 and CDR2 from the germline V gene are MNHNY and SVGAGI (reference sequence). The chain's CDR3 is CASNPGGQRPYEQYF. The DNA for the CDR3 is TGTGCCAGCAATCCTGGAGGTCAAAGACCCTACGAGCAGTACTTC.

This chain joins TRBV27 and TRBJ2-1, with 11 nucleotides matching TRBD1. Germline V gene sequence: CDR1 MNHEY, CDR2 SMNVEV (reference sequence). V was clipped by 6 bases and J by 7 bases; unmatched bases: 8. The CDR3 contains 15 residues. The CDR3 protein is CASSLDRGRGNEQFF. CDR3 DNA: TGTGCCAGCAGCCTGGACAGGGGGCGAGGGAATGAGCAGTTCTTC.

V usage is TRBV6-1 and J usage is TRBJ1-5, with a weak D call TRBD1 (5 bases). The CDR3 spans 14 residues. Per the germline V gene, CDR1 is MNHNS and CDR2 is SASEGT. Trimming cost V 6 bases and J 4 bases, with 13 bases left between them. For the CDR3, the DNA is TGTGCCAGCAGGCCGACGGGGGGAAATCAGCCCCAGCATTTT. Its translation is CASRPTGGNQPQHF.

The chain employs TRBV11-2 and TRBJ2-2, with a weak D call TRBD2 (6 bases). Deletions cut 3 bases from V and 4 bases from J, with 9 bases between. This CDR3 is built from 14 residues. Germline loops: CDR1 SGHAT, CDR2 FQNNGV. The CDR3 coding sequence is TGTGCCAGCAGCTTGGGACTCAGCACCGGGGAGCTGTTTTTT. This codes for CASSLGLSTGELFF.

The chain combines TRBV15 with TRBJ1-5; 7 nucleotides agree with TRBD1. Germline V gene lookup returns CDR1 LNHNV and CDR2 YYDKDF (reference sequence). V lost 1 base to trimming and J lost 2 bases; unmatched junction nucleotides: 2. This CDR3 comprises 15 residues. CDR3 bases: TGTGCCACCAGCAGAGGGACAGGAGGCAATCAGCCCCAGCATTTT. This codes for CATSRGTGGNQPQHF.

The chain has TRBV7-9 and TRBJ1-4, with D hard to call. This CDR3 contains 14 residues. Trimming removed 2 bases from V and 8 bases from J, with 12 bases in between. Germline V CDR1 and CDR2: SEHNR, FQNEAQ (reference sequence). CDR3 region: CASSLMRDPEKLFF. CDR3 nucleotides: TGTGCCAGCAGCTTAATGAGGGATCCCGAAAAACTGTTTTTT.

The rearrangement links TRBV28 to TRBJ2-5; the match to TRBD2 covers 9 bases. The better agreement between TRBJ2-7 and the DNA end casts doubt on the J call. The germline CDR1 and CDR2 sequences are MDHEN and SYDVKM. This CDR3 has 18 amino acids. CDR3 sequence: CASSLFGREGPHPYEQYF. The CDR3 coding sequence is TGTGCCAGCAGTTTATTTGGGCGGGAGGGACCACACCCCTACGAGCAGTACTTC.

This rearrangement joins TRBV7-9 to TRBJ2-3; 7 bases match TRBD2. The CDR3 runs to 18 residues. CDR1 is SEHNR, CDR2 FQNEAQ, per germline (reference sequence). V dropped 4 bases and J dropped 2; count of bases not matched to a gene: 15. CDR3: CASSSTGWAGEDTDTQYF. The CDR3 DNA follows: TGTGCCAGCAGCTCTACTGGTTGGGCGGGGGAAGACACAGATACGCAGTATTTT.

The chain links TRBV28 to TRBJ2-7; 11 bases fit TRBD1. Germline assignment: CDR1 MDHEN and CDR2 SYDVKM. The V segment lost 5 bases and the J segment 0 bases; nucleotides outside the gene matches: 9. The CDR3 extends over 17 amino acids. CDR3 sequence: CASSIPPGTGGSYEQYF. The CDR3 DNA reads TGTGCCAGCAGTATACCCCCGGGGACAGGGGGCTCCTACGAGCAGTACTTC.

The chain combines TRBV5-1 with TRBJ2-1; TRBD1 might be the D (6 bases). Germline V gene data show CDR1 as SGHRS and CDR2 as YFSETQ. Trimming removed 4 bases at V and 7 bases at J, with 21 bases between. CDR3 length equals 16 residues. The CDR3 region is CASSPYGGVQGNEQFF. CDR3 DNA: TGCGCCAGCAGCCCATACGGTGGGGTCCAGGGGAATGAGCAGTTCTTC.

The chain's CDR3 is CASSLRAQGEAFF. In DNA form, the CDR3 reads TGTGCCAGCAGCTTAAGGGCCCAGGGGGAAGCTTTCTTT. The chain carries TRBV7-3 and TRBJ1-1; perhaps TRBD1 as D (6 bases). Germline assignment: CDR1 SGHTA and CDR2 FQGTGA. CDR3 length equals 13 residues. V was trimmed by 1 base and J by 8 bases, leaving 11 bases between them.

The V and J genes are TRBV27 and TRBJ1-1; D not certain. V gave up 7 bases and J gave up 1 base, with 10 bases separating them. The CDR3 runs to 13 residues. From germline, CDR1 is MNHEY and CDR2 SMNVEV (reference sequence). This chain's CDR3 is CASKLGRNTEAFF. DNA for the CDR3: TGTGCCAGCAAGTTGGGCAGGAACACTGAAGCTTTCTTT.

The V and J genes are TRBV19 and TRBJ2-3, with D possibly TRBD2 on 6 matching bases. The V and J ends lost 6 bases and 1 base respectively, with 11 bases between them. The CDR3 loop spans 14 amino acids. Germline V lookup: CDR1 LNHDA, CDR2 SQIVND (reference sequence). The CDR3 sequence is CASSPGLRTDTQYF. The CDR3 DNA is TGTGCCAGTAGCCCGGGACTCCGCACAGATACGCAGTATTTT.

V usage is TRBV15 and J usage is TRBJ2-7, with D possibly TRBD1 on 5 matching bases. This CDR3 spans 12 amino acids. CDR1 is LNHNV and CDR2 is YYDKDF in the germline V gene (reference sequence). Deletions cut 0 bases from V and 11 bases from J, with 11 bases between. CDR3 amino acids: CATSRDWAGKYF. The CDR3 nucleotides are TGTGCCACCAGCAGAGATTGGGCAGGGAAGTACTTC.

CDR3 in DNA: TGCGCCACCGGGGGGGGGCTGCGGGAAAAACTGTTTTTT. This encodes CATGGGLREKLFF. V and J are TRBV10-2 and TRBJ1-4; TRBD1 might be the D (6 bases). Germline CDR1 reads WSHSY; CDR2 reads SAAADI. Trimming stripped 10 bases from V and 8 bases from J, with 17 bases between. The CDR3 covers 13 residues.

This chain uses TRBV9 with TRBJ2-7; tentative D call: TRBD1 (6 bases). The germline V gene has CDR1 SGDLS and CDR2 YYNGEE. Trimming pared 5 bases from V and 0 bases from J, leaving 9 bases between. The CDR3 runs 13 residues. The CDR3 is CASSGDISYEQYF. DNA for the CDR3: TGTGCCAGCAGTGGGGACATCTCCTACGAGCAGTACTTC.

DNA of the CDR3: TGTGCCAGCAGCTTACCGCCCTCACAGGGCACTGAAGCTTTCTTT. Encoded protein: CASSLPPSQGTEAFF. The chain carries TRBV7-9 and TRBJ1-1, with a tentative D call TRBD1 (6 bases). The CDR3 length is 15 residues. Germline values: CDR1 SEHNR, CDR2 FQNEAQ (reference sequence). V lost 2 bases and J lost 4, with 14 bases in between. Drawing the rest from reference TRBV7-9 and TRBJ1-1, the complete variable domain is DTGVSQNPRHKITKRGQNVTFRCDPISEHNRLYWYRQTLGQGPEFLTYFQNEAQLEKSRLLSDRFSAERPKGSFSTLEIQRTEQGDSAMYLCASSLPPSQGTEAFFGQGTRLTVV.

This clone appeared a single time. The chain is built from TRBV11-1 and TRBJ1-6, with D unclear. Germline V CDR1 and CDR2: SGHAT, FQDESV (reference sequence). The V gene lost 7 bases and the J gene lost 8 bases, with 18 bases spanning the gap. The CDR3 consists of 15 residues. The CDR3 nucleotides read TGTGCCAGCACCCAAGGATCTAGGAGGGATTCACCCCTCCACTTT. Residues: CASTQGSRRDSPLHF.

The chain carries TRBV6-4 and TRBJ2-1; maybe TRBD1 (7 bases). V lost 3 bases and J lost 4, with 13 bases in between. The V gene's germline CDR1 is MRHNA and CDR2 SNTAGT. The CDR3 contains 15 residues. The CDR3 region is CASSEQGTEYNEQFF. CDR3 nucleotide sequence: TGTGCCAGCAGTGAACAGGGGACTGAGTACAATGAGCAGTTCTTC.